This TCR beta chain was observed in a study of T-cell memory formation after mild COVID-19. Notes on the study in general: Second-wave clones reaching peak frequency on day 37 lacked confirmed SARS-CoV-2 specificity.

A few counts support this clonotype. Its antigen is unknown. TCRdb recomputed calls from the 5' RACE reads with MiXCR, one row per CDR3 protein. The profile shows 200,000 to 250,000 distinct CDR3 sequences, just over 15% of them singletons. Germline CDR1 reads SQVTM; CDR2 reads ANQGSEA. The length of the CDR3 is 15 residues. The germline V and J ends were trimmed by 4 bases and 0 bases, with 13 bases remaining between them. The source of this sequence is an adult woman who had mild COVID-19 (a few samples of this study predate the infection). Cell type and time point are not known. The gene calls are TRBV29-1 and TRBJ2-1; maybe TRBD1 (6 bases). The sequenced material came from PBMCs or a T cell subset sorted from them (not recorded which). The chain's CDR3 is CSVGGADSSYNEQFF. The CDR3 nucleotides read TGCAGCGTTGGGGGAGCGGACAGCTCCTACAATGAGCAGTTCTTC.